This T cell receptor beta chain appears in the sequencing data of a study of shared clonotypes between healthy human individuals. For every subset, genomic DNA was evenly distributed across several immunoSEQ plates. Per the study methods: ImmunoSEQ supplied junction-only sequences lacking quality scores, so filtering was different. Profiling relied on immunoSEQ multiplex PCR, and the TCRdb table lists in-frame clones only, not all of them. The DNA was the basis for D and trimming; V, J and clone size are from that table. The sample includes 1.6 million or so clones, approximately 97% seen only once; the top ten take approximately 1.1%. Each of the donors was a healthy adult who was HIV-negative and had not had a recent acute infection or vaccination. CDR3 length: 15 amino acids. Deletions cut 1 base from V and 4 bases from J, with 12 bases between. The V gene's germline CDR1 is LGHNA and CDR2 YNFKEQ.

V is TRBV4-2 and J is TRBJ2-3, with a weak D call TRBD2 (5 bases). Specimen: naive CD4+ T cells sorted from blood. Subset described: CD45RA+ positively selected. The source of this sequence is a man younger than 45 in good health. The CDR3: CASSQGLAFADTQYF. CDR3 sequence (DNA): TGTGCCAGCAGCCAAGGCCTAGCTTTTGCAGATACGCAGTATTTT.